A selection of T cell receptor beta chains follows, all from one sample in a study of OX40 agonist ivuxolimab in advanced cancers. Only in-frame clones appear in the TCRdb table, and some are missing; sequencing was by immunoSEQ multiplex PCR. Altogether fewer than 85,000 clones are present, roughly 87% being singletons, with the ten largest covering around 0.5%. Sequenced here: CD4+ or CD8+ T cells sorted from blood, sampled in a trial of the OX40 agonist ivuxolimab. These receptors were taken from an adult with an advanced solid tumor such as melanoma, head and neck, liver or kidney cancer. Both conserved end residues are part of each CDR3. Each record gives: V gene, CDR3 length, J gene, D gene, clone size, CDR3 protein, CDR3 DNA. The D gene is left open where the match is weak. The listing skips clone size in some rows; elsewhere it reads once, few, many or a size class.

V gene: TRBV6-5; CDR3 length: 15; J gene: TRBJ2-7; D gene: TRBD1; clone size: .; CDR3 protein: CASSPPKQGGYEQYF; CDR3 DNA: TGTGCCAGCAGCCCCCCCAAACAGGGGGGTTACGAGCAGTACTTC
V gene: TRBV6-6; CDR3 length: 14; J gene: TRBJ1-2; D gene: TRBD1; clone size: .; CDR3 protein: CASSPPGTAYGYTF; CDR3 DNA: TGTGCCAGCAGCCCACCTGGGACAGCCTATGGCTACACCTTC
V gene: TRBV2; CDR3 length: 14; J gene: TRBJ1-6; D gene: TRBD1; clone size: .; CDR3 protein: CASWPGQGISPLHF; CDR3 DNA: TGTGCCAGTTGGCCGGGACAGGGGATTTCACCCCTCCACTTT
V gene: TRBV10-3; CDR3 length: 14; J gene: TRBJ2-2; D gene: .; clone size: .; CDR3 protein: CAISSRAFAGELFF; CDR3 DNA: TGTGCCATCAGTAGCAGGGCGTTTGCCGGGGAGCTGTTTTTT
V gene: TRBV7-2; CDR3 length: 16; J gene: TRBJ1-3; D gene: TRBD1; clone size: .; CDR3 protein: CASSLVSGGSGNTIYF; CDR3 DNA: TGTGCCAGCAGCTTAGTCTCAGGGGGCTCTGGAAACACCATATATTTT
V gene: TRBV5-6; CDR3 length: 14; J gene: TRBJ2-3; D gene: .; clone size: .; CDR3 protein: CASSTPRVADTQYF; CDR3 DNA: TGTGCCAGCAGCACCCCCAGGGTCGCAGATACGCAGTATTTT
V gene: TRBV23-1; CDR3 length: 18; J gene: TRBJ1-1; D gene: TRBD1; clone size: .; CDR3 protein: CASSQSPGQGIMNTEAFF; CDR3 DNA: TGCGCCAGCAGTCAATCCCCCGGACAGGGGATCATGAACACTGAAGCTTTCTTT
V gene: TRBV28; CDR3 length: 14; J gene: TRBJ2-5; D gene: .; clone size: .; CDR3 protein: CASSPRNPQETQYF; CDR3 DNA: TGTGCCAGCAGTCCCCGTAATCCCCAGGAGACCCAGTACTTC
V gene: TRBV30; CDR3 length: 11; J gene: TRBJ2-5; D gene: .; clone size: once; CDR3 protein: CAWSPEETQYF; CDR3 DNA: TGTGCCTGGAGCCCAGAAGAGACCCAGTACTTC
V gene: TRBV30; CDR3 length: 13; J gene: TRBJ1-1; D gene: .; clone size: few; CDR3 protein: CAWSEGTNTEAFF; CDR3 DNA: TGTGCCTGGAGTGAGGGAACGAACACTGAAGCTTTCTTT
V gene: TRBV7-2; CDR3 length: 14; J gene: TRBJ2-2; D gene: .; clone size: .; CDR3 protein: CASSSGLAGGELFF; CDR3 DNA: TGTGCCAGCAGCTCCGGACTGGCTGGCGGGGAGCTGTTTTTT
V gene: TRBV4-2; CDR3 length: 14; J gene: TRBJ1-1; D gene: .; clone size: few; CDR3 protein: CASSQVGRDGEAFF; CDR3 DNA: TGTGCCAGCAGCCAAGTCGGCAGGGACGGTGAAGCTTTCTTT
V gene: TRBV5-1; CDR3 length: 16; J gene: TRBJ1-5; D gene: .; clone size: .; CDR3 protein: CASSLIPGSSNQPQHF; CDR3 DNA: TGCGCCAGCAGCTTGATTCCCGGTTCGAGCAATCAGCCCCAGCATTTT
V gene: TRBV5-8; CDR3 length: 20; J gene: TRBJ1-5; D gene: TRBD1; clone size: .; CDR3 protein: CASSAPGTGKVLGANQPQHF; CDR3 DNA: TGTGCCAGCAGCGCCCCTGGGACAGGGAAGGTGCTAGGGGCCAATCAGCCCCAGCATTTT
V gene: TRBV5-1; CDR3 length: 15; J gene: TRBJ2-5; D gene: .; clone size: .; CDR3 protein: CASTSFGTGQETQYF; CDR3 DNA: TGCGCCAGCACCTCGTTTGGAACAGGGCAAGAGACCCAGTACTTC
V gene: TRBV5-5; CDR3 length: 16; J gene: TRBJ1-1; D gene: TRBD1; clone size: once; CDR3 protein: CASSMGQGAQNTEAFF; CDR3 DNA: TGTGCCAGCAGCATGGGACAGGGGGCACAGAACACTGAAGCTTTCTTT
V gene: TRBV27; CDR3 length: 12; J gene: TRBJ2-5; D gene: TRBD1; clone size: .; CDR3 protein: CASSYRGETQYF; CDR3 DNA: TGTGCCAGCAGTTACAGGGGTGAGACCCAGTACTTC
V gene: TRBV11-3; CDR3 length: 14; J gene: TRBJ2-5; D gene: TRBD1; clone size: .; CDR3 protein: CASSLQGAGETQYF; CDR3 DNA: TGTGCCAGCAGCTTACAGGGGGCAGGGGAGACCCAGTACTTC
V gene: TRBV5-1; CDR3 length: 14; J gene: TRBJ1-6; D gene: .; clone size: .; CDR3 protein: CASRTQQGKSPLHF; CDR3 DNA: TGCGCCAGCCGAACCCAGCAGGGAAAGTCACCCCTCCACTTT
V gene: TRBV6-1; CDR3 length: 14; J gene: TRBJ1-2; D gene: TRBD1; clone size: .; CDR3 protein: CASSEYSQGYGYTF; CDR3 DNA: TGTGCCAGCAGTGAATACTCACAGGGGTATGGCTACACCTTC
V gene: TRBV5-1; CDR3 length: 13; J gene: TRBJ2-1; D gene: .; clone size: .; CDR3 protein: CASSLAGRGQQFF; CDR3 DNA: TGCGCCAGCAGCTTGGCAGGCAGGGGACAGCAGTTCTTC
V gene: TRBV30; CDR3 length: 15; J gene: TRBJ2-1; D gene: TRBD2; clone size: .; CDR3 protein: CAWSGLAGGLNEQFF; CDR3 DNA: TGTGCCTGGAGTGGACTAGCGGGGGGGCTCAATGAGCAGTTCTTC
V gene: TRBV4-2; CDR3 length: 15; J gene: TRBJ2-2; D gene: .; clone size: few; CDR3 protein: CASSQARTNTGELFF; CDR3 DNA: TGTGCCAGCAGCCAGGCTAGAACGAACACCGGGGAGCTGTTTTTT
V gene: TRBV6-1; CDR3 length: 15; J gene: TRBJ2-1; D gene: TRBD2; clone size: .; CDR3 protein: CASSEGTSGYNEQFF; CDR3 DNA: TGTGCCAGCAGTGAAGGGACTAGCGGTTACAATGAGCAGTTCTTC
V gene: TRBV18; CDR3 length: 17; J gene: TRBJ2-6; D gene: TRBD1; clone size: .; CDR3 protein: CASSPGTGLSGANVLTF; CDR3 DNA: TGTGCCAGCTCACCTGGGACAGGCTTGTCTGGGGCCAACGTCCTGACTTTC
V gene: TRBV10-3; CDR3 length: 14; J gene: TRBJ2-2; D gene: TRBD2; clone size: .; CDR3 protein: CAISGASGTGELFF; CDR3 DNA: TGTGCCATCAGTGGGGCTAGCGGAACCGGGGAGCTGTTTTTT
V gene: TRBV5-6; CDR3 length: 16; J gene: TRBJ2-7; D gene: TRBD2; clone size: .; CDR3 protein: CASSRGLAGVSYEQYF; CDR3 DNA: TGTGCCAGCAGCCGGGGACTAGCGGGAGTCTCCTACGAGCAGTACTTC
V gene: TRBV30; CDR3 length: 13; J gene: TRBJ2-3; D gene: .; clone size: .; CDR3 protein: CAWKDRGADTQYF; CDR3 DNA: TGTGCCTGGAAAGATAGGGGGGCAGATACGCAGTATTTT
V gene: TRBV5-1; CDR3 length: 15; J gene: TRBJ2-3; D gene: TRBD2; clone size: .; CDR3 protein: CASSLTAGGPQAQYF; CDR3 DNA: TGCGCCAGCAGCTTGACCGCGGGGGGGCCTCAAGCGCAGTATTTT
V gene: TRBV11-3; CDR3 length: 12; J gene: TRBJ2-1; D gene: TRBD2; clone size: .; CDR3 protein: CASSLDGLGQFF; CDR3 DNA: TGTGCCAGCAGCTTAGACGGACTAGGGCAGTTCTTC
V gene: TRBV4-2; CDR3 length: 14; J gene: TRBJ1-3; D gene: .; clone size: .; CDR3 protein: CASSQGGIGNTIYF; CDR3 DNA: TGTGCCAGCAGCCAAGGAGGGATTGGAAACACCATATATTTT
V gene: TRBV2; CDR3 length: 14; J gene: TRBJ2-3; D gene: .; clone size: .; CDR3 protein: CASSELQSTDTQYF; CDR3 DNA: TGTGCCAGCAGTGAATTGCAGAGCACAGATACGCAGTATTTT
V gene: TRBV7-8; CDR3 length: 19; J gene: TRBJ2-2; D gene: .; clone size: .; CDR3 protein: CASSPSRFGGDKNTGELFF; CDR3 DNA: TGTGCCAGCAGCCCCTCCCGGTTTGGGGGGGACAAGAACACCGGGGAGCTGTTTTTT
V gene: TRBV11-2; CDR3 length: 17; J gene: TRBJ2-7; D gene: TRBD2; clone size: .; CDR3 protein: CASSVSYGLAGFDEQYF; CDR3 DNA: TGTGCCAGCAGCGTCTCATACGGGTTAGCGGGATTCGACGAGCAGTACTTC
V gene: TRBV13; CDR3 length: 14; J gene: TRBJ1-2; D gene: .; clone size: .; CDR3 protein: CASSLVGRAYGYTF; CDR3 DNA: TGTGCCAGCAGCTTAGTTGGCAGGGCCTATGGCTACACCTTC
V gene: TRBV19; CDR3 length: 15; J gene: TRBJ1-4; D gene: .; clone size: .; CDR3 protein: CASSSTGTSNEKLFF; CDR3 DNA: TGTGCCAGTAGTTCTACAGGGACATCTAATGAAAAACTGTTTTTT
V gene: TRBV11-2; CDR3 length: 15; J gene: TRBJ2-1; D gene: .; clone size: .; CDR3 protein: CASSSTRAGKNEQFF; CDR3 DNA: TGTGCCAGCAGCTCCACTAGGGCCGGGAAGAATGAGCAGTTCTTC
V gene: TRBV19; CDR3 length: 20; J gene: TRBJ2-6; D gene: TRBD1; clone size: .; CDR3 protein: CATPGQGAVWERSGANVLTF; CDR3 DNA: TGTGCTACACCGGGACAGGGGGCCGTGTGGGAGCGCTCTGGGGCCAACGTCCTGACTTTC
V gene: TRBV6-6; CDR3 length: 15; J gene: TRBJ1-4; D gene: .; clone size: .; CDR3 protein: CASTAGRGTNEKLFF; CDR3 DNA: TGTGCCAGCACGGCAGGGCGGGGAACTAATGAAAAACTGTTTTTT
V gene: TRBV19; CDR3 length: 13; J gene: TRBJ1-1; D gene: .; clone size: .; CDR3 protein: CASSFSWNTEAFF; CDR3 DNA: TGTGCCAGTAGTTTCAGCTGGAACACTGAAGCTTTCTTT
V gene: TRBV6-1; CDR3 length: 14; J gene: TRBJ1-1; D gene: .; clone size: .; CDR3 protein: CASSQQEKWTEAFF; CDR3 DNA: TGTGCCAGCAGCCAACAGGAAAAGTGGACTGAAGCTTTCTTT
V gene: TRBV6-5; CDR3 length: 14; J gene: TRBJ1-2; D gene: TRBD1; clone size: .; CDR3 protein: CASSRDRGNYGYTF; CDR3 DNA: TGTGCCAGCAGTCGCGACAGGGGGAACTATGGCTACACCTTC
V gene: TRBV7-3; CDR3 length: 13; J gene: TRBJ2-1; D gene: .; clone size: .; CDR3 protein: CASSLRPAGEQFF; CDR3 DNA: TGTGCCAGCAGCTTAAGACCGGCTGGGGAGCAGTTCTTC
V gene: TRBV5-6; CDR3 length: 15; J gene: TRBJ1-6; D gene: .; clone size: once; CDR3 protein: CASSHPDRPSSPLHF; CDR3 DNA: TGTGCCAGCTCCCACCCCGACAGACCCTCCTCACCCCTCCACTTT
V gene: TRBV30; CDR3 length: 15; J gene: TRBJ2-1; D gene: TRBD1; clone size: .; CDR3 protein: CAWDPGTGGYNEQFF; CDR3 DNA: TGTGCCTGGGATCCCGGGACAGGTGGCTACAATGAGCAGTTCTTC
V gene: TRBV7-3; CDR3 length: 15; J gene: TRBJ2-3; D gene: TRBD2; clone size: .; CDR3 protein: CASSLTGTTTDTQYF; CDR3 DNA: TGTGCCAGCAGCTTAACCGGGACTACTACAGATACGCAGTATTTT
V gene: TRBV6-1; CDR3 length: 15; J gene: TRBJ1-1; D gene: .; clone size: .; CDR3 protein: CASSDGSSGQSEAFF; CDR3 DNA: TGTGCCAGCAGTGATGGGTCAAGTGGGCAGAGTGAAGCTTTCTTT
V gene: TRBV5-4; CDR3 length: 15; J gene: TRBJ1-2; D gene: TRBD1; clone size: .; CDR3 protein: CASSHGTGESPGYTF; CDR3 DNA: TGTGCCAGCAGCCACGGGACAGGGGAGTCCCCTGGCTACACCTTC
V gene: TRBV28; CDR3 length: 12; J gene: TRBJ2-5; D gene: .; clone size: few; CDR3 protein: CASASGKETQYF; CDR3 DNA: TGTGCCAGCGCCAGCGGCAAAGAGACCCAGTACTTC
V gene: TRBV6-6; CDR3 length: 15; J gene: TRBJ1-2; D gene: TRBD1; clone size: .; CDR3 protein: CASSDLTGLLSGYTF; CDR3 DNA: TGTGCCAGCAGTGATCTGACAGGGCTGTTGTCGGGCTACACCTTC
V gene: TRBV5-1; CDR3 length: 12; J gene: TRBJ2-7; D gene: .; clone size: .; CDR3 protein: CASSLDNRGQYF; CDR3 DNA: TGCGCCAGCAGCTTGGATAACCGAGGGCAGTACTTC
V gene: TRBV7-2; CDR3 length: 13; J gene: TRBJ1-5; D gene: .; clone size: .; CDR3 protein: CASSSNSNQPQHF; CDR3 DNA: TGTGCCAGCAGCTCCAATAGCAATCAGCCCCAGCATTTT
V gene: TRBV6-6; CDR3 length: 14; J gene: TRBJ2-5; D gene: .; clone size: .; CDR3 protein: CASSYTGGRETQYF; CDR3 DNA: TGTGCCAGCAGTTACACGGGGGGCCGAGAGACCCAGTACTTC